The 8 T cell receptor beta chains given below trace back to one sample, sequenced in a study of T cells expressing NK-cell markers (dated by TCRdb to the early 2020s). Libraries were constructed by 5' RACE. These reads were obtained on an Illumina HiSeq 2000. Following reprocessing of the reads by TCRdb, the data hold one row per CDR3 protein sequence and no DNA is available. The table for this sample shows about half a million distinct CDR3 sequences. The leading ten clones occupy 1.4% to 1.5% of the sample. Sequenced sample: blood T cells: a sorted CD56 or NKG2C T cell subset, CD4+ or CD8+ T cells, or bulk PBMC T cells (not recorded which). The receptors were gathered from a woman between 45 and 65 years old in good health. Donor details come from another sample of the same person, matched by shared clones.

This chain joins TRBV12-3 or TRBV12-4 and TRBJ2-2. The CDR3 extends over 12 amino acids. The CDR3 loop reads CASREVNGELFF.

The chain links TRBV10-2 to TRBJ2-3; with no DNA, the TCRdb D assignment of TRBD2 cannot be verified. Germline V gene data show CDR1 as WSHSY and CDR2 as SAAADI. The CDR3 runs 16 residues. CDR3 residues: CASTGTSGTRTDTQYF.

The V gene is TRBV12-3 or TRBV12-4, the J gene TRBJ1-1; TCRdb proposes TRBD1, but this gene call is untestable without DNA. This CDR3 contains 15 residues. The CDR3 reads CASSSRQGADTEAFF.

The chain is built from TRBV20-1 and TRBJ2-7; with no DNA, the TCRdb D assignment of TRBD1 cannot be verified. The CDR3 has 14 residues. Germline lookup yields CDR1 DFQATT and CDR2 SNEGSKA (reference sequence). The CDR3 region is CSASPGENPYEQYF.

The chain recombines TRBV9 with TRBJ2-2; TCRdb reports TRBD2, a call that lacks DNA to check it against. CDR3 length: 16 amino acids. CDR1 and CDR2 (germline): SGDLS, YYNGEE. The CDR3 sequence: CASSGPGLRGGGELFF.

The chain's CDR3 is CSASRGLRGTEAFF. The V gene is TRBV20-1, the J gene TRBJ1-1. From germline, CDR1 is DFQATT and CDR2 SNEGSKA (reference sequence). The CDR3 totals 14 residues.

This chain links TRBV20-1 with TRBJ1-4. The CDR3 contains 11 residues. Germline V gives CDR1 DFQATT, CDR2 SNEGSKA (reference sequence). CDR3 sequence reads: CSARDTHAWVF.

The chain carries TRBV3-1 and TRBJ1-1. Germline assignment: CDR1 LGHDT and CDR2 YNNKEL (reference sequence). The CDR3 extends over 16 amino acids. The CDR3 reads CASSQESVTMNTEAFF.